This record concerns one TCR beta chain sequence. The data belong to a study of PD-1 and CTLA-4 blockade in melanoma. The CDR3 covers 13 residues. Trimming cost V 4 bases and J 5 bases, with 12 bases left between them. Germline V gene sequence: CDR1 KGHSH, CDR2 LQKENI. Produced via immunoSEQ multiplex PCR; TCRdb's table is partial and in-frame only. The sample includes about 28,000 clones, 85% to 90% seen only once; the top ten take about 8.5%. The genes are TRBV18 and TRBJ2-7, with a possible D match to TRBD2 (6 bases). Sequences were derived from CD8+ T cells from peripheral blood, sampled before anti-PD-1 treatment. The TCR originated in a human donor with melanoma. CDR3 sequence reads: CASSRGGVDEQYF. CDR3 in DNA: TGTGCCAGCTCACGGGGCGGGGTGGACGAGCAGTACTTC.